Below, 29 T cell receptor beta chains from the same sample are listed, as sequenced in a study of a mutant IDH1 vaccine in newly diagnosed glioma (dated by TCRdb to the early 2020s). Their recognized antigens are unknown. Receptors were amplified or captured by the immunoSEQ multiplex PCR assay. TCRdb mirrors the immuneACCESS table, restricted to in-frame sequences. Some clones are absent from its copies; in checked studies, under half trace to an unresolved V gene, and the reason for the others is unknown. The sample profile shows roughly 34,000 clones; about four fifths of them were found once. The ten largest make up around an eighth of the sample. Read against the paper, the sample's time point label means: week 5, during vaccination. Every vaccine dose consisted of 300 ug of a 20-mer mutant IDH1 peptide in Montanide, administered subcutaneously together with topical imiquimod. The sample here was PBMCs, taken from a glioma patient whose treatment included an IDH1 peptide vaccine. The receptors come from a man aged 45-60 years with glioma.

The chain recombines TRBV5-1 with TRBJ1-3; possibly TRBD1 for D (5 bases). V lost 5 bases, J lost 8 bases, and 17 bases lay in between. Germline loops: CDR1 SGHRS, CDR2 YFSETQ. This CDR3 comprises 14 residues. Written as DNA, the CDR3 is TGCGCCAGCAGTTTCGGGACTGAACAAGACACCATATATTTT. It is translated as CASSFGTEQDTIYF.

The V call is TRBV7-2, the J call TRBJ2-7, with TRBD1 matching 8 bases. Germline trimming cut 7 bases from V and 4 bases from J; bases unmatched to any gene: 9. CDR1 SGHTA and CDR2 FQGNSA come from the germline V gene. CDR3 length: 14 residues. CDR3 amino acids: CASKIGTGGYEQYF. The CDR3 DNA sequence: TGTGCCAGCAAAATTGGGACAGGCGGTTACGAGCAGTACTTC.

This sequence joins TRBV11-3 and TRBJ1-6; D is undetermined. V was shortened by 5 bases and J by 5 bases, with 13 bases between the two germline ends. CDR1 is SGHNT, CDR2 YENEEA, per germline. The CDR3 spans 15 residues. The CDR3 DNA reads TGTGCCAGCAGCCCCCGGAGAATGGATAATTCACCCCTCCACTTT. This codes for CASSPRRMDNSPLHF.

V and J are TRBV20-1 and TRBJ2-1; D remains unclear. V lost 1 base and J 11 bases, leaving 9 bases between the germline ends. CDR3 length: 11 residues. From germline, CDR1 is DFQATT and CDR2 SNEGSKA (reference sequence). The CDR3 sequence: CSARVVAKQFF. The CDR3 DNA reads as TGCAGTGCTAGAGTTGTGGCCAAGCAGTTCTTC.

The CDR3 loop is CASSVRANEKLFF. CDR3 DNA: TGTGCCAGCAGTGTGAGGGCTAATGAAAAACTGTTTTTT. V and J are TRBV6-1 and TRBJ1-4; unclear D gene. Germline CDR1 MNHNS, CDR2 SASEGT. The CDR3 is 13 amino acids. V dropped 4 bases and J dropped 3 bases, with 6 bases sitting between them.

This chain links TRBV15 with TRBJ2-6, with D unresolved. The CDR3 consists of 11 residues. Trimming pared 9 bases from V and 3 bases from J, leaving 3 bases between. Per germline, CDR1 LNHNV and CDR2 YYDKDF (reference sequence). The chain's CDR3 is CATGGANVLTF. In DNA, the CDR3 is TGTGCCACGGGTGGGGCCAACGTCCTGACTTTC.

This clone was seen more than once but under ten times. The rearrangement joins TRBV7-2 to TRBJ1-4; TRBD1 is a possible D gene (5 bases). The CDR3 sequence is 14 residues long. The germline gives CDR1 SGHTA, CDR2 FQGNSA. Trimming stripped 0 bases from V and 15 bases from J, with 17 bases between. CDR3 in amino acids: CASSLALNSGRVFF. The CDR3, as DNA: TGTGCCAGCAGCTTAGCGCTTAATTCGGGGCGGGTGTTTTTT.

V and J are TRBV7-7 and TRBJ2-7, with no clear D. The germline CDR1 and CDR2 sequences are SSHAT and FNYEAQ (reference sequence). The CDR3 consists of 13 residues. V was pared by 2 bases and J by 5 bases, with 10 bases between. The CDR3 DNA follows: TGTGCCAGCAGCTTATATTCCGGCCACGAGCAGTACTTC. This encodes CASSLYSGHEQYF. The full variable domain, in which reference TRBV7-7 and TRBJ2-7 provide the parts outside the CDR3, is GAGVSQSPRYKVTKRGQDVTLRCDPISSHATLYWYQQALGQGPEFLTYFNYEAQPDKSGLPSDRFSAERPEGSISTLTIQRTEQRDSAMYRCASSLYSGHEQYFGPGTRLTVT.

CDR3 amino acids: CASSREFEKLFF. The CDR3 DNA follows: TGTGCCAGCAGCCGGGAATTTGAAAAACTGTTTTTT. This sequence joins TRBV4-2 and TRBJ1-4; no reliable D call. This CDR3 is built from 12 residues. V gave up 4 bases and J gave up 7 bases, with 7 bases separating them. Germline V CDR1 and CDR2: LGHNA, YNFKEQ.

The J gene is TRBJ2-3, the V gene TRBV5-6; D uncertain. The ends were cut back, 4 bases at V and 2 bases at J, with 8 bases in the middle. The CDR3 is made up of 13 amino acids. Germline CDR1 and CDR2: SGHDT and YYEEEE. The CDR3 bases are TGTGCCAGCAGCCCCACTCCCACAGATACGCAGTATTTT. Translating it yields CASSPTPTDTQYF.

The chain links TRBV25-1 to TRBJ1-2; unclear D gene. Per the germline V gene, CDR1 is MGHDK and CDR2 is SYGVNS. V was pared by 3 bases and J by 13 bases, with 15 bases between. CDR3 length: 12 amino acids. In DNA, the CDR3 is TGTGCCAGCAGTGACTCCTCACTCTTGCCCACCTTC. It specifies CASSDSSLLPTF.

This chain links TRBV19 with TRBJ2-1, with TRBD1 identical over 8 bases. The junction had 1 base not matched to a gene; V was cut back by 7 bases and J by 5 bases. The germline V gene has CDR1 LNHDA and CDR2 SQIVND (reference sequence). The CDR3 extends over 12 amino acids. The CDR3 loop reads CASTGQDNEQFF. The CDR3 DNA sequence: TGTGCCAGTACGGGACAGGACAATGAGCAGTTCTTC.

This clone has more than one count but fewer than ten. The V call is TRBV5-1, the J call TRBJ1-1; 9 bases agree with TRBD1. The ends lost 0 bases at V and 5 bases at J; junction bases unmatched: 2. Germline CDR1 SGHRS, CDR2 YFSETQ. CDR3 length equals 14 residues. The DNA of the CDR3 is TGCGCCAGCAGCTTGGCAGGGACAGGGACTGAAGCTTTCTTT. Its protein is CASSLAGTGTEAFF.

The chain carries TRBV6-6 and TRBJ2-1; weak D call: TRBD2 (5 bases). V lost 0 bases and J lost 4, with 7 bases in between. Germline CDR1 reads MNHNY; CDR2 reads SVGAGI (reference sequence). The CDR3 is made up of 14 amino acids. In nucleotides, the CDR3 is TGTGCCAGCAGTTACTCGCGGGTTTACAATGAGCAGTTCTTC. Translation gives CASSYSRVYNEQFF.

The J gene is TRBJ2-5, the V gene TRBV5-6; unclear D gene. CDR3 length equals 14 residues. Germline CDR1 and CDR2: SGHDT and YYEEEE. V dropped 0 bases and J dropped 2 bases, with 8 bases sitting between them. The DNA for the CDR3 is TGTGCCAGCAGCTTGGCCTACAGTCAAGAGACCCAGTACTTC. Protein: CASSLAYSQETQYF.

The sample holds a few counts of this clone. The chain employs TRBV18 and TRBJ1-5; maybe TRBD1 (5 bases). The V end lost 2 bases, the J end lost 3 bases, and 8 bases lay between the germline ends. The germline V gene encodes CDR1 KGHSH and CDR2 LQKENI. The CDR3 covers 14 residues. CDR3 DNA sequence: TGTGCCAGCTCACCAGGGGCATACAATCAGCCCCAGCATTTT. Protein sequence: CASSPGAYNQPQHF.

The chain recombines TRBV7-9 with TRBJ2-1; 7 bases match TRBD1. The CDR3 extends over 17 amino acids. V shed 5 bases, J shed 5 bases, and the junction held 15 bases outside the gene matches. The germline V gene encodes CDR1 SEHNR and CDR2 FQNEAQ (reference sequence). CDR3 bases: TGTGCCAGCAGCGATCCGAGACAGGGTCGGGTTAACAATGAGCAGTTCTTC. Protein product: CASSDPRQGRVNNEQFF.

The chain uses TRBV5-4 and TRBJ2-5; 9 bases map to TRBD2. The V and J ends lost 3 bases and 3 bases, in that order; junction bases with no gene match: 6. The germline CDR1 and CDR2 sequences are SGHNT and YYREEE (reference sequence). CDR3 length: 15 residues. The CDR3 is CASSSPAGGKETQYF. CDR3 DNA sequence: TGTGCCAGCAGCTCCCCGGCGGGGGGGAAAGAGACCCAGTACTTC. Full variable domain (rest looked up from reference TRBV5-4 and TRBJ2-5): ETGVTQSPTHLIKTRGQQVTLRCSSQSGHNTVSWYQQALGQGPQFIFQYYREEENGRGNFPPRFSGLQFPNYSSELNVNALELDDSALYLCASSSPAGGKETQYFGPGTRLLVL.

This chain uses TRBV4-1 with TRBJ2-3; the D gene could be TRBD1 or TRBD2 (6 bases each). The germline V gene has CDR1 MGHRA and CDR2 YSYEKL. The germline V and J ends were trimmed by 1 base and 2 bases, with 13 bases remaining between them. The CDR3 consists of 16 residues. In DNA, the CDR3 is TGCGCCAGCAGCCAAGGTATGGGGGGCTACACAGATACGCAGTATTTT. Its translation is CASSQGMGGYTDTQYF.

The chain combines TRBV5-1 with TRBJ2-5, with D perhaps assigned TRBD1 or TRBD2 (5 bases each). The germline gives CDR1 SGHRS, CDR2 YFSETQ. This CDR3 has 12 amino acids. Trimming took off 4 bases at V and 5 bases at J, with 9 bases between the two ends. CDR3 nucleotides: TGCGCCAGCAGCCCCTGGGGGGAGACCCAGTACTTC. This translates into CASSPWGETQYF. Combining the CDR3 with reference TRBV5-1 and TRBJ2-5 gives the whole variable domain KAGVTQTPRYLIKTRGQQVTLSCSPISGHRSVSWYQQTPGQGLQFLFEYFSETQRNKGNFPGRFSGRQFSNSRSEMNVSTLELGDSALYLCASSPWGETQYFGPGTRLLVL.

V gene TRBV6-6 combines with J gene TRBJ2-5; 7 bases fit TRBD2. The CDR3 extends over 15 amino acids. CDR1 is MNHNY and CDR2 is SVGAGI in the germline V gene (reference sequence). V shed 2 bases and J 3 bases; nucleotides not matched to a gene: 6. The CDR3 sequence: CASSYGGGQKETQYF. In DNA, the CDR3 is TGTGCCAGCAGTTACGGCGGGGGTCAGAAAGAGACCCAGTACTTC.

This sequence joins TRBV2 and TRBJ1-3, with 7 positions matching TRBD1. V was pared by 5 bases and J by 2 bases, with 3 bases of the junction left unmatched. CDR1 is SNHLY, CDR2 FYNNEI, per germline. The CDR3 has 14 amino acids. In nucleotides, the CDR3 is TGTGCCAGCAGTCAAGACAGGGCTGGAAACACCATATATTTT. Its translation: CASSQDRAGNTIYF.

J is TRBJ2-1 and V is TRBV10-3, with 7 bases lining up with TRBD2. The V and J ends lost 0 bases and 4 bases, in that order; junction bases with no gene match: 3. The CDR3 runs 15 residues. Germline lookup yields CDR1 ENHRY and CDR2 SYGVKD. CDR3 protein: CAISESGGRYNEQFF. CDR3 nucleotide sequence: TGTGCCATCAGTGAGTCGGGCGGGAGATACAATGAGCAGTTCTTC.

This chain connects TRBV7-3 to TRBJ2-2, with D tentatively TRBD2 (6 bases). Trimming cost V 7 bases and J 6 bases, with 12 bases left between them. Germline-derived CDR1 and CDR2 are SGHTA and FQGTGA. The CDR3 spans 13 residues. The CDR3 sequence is CASKPAGPGELFF. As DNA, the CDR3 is TGTGCCAGCAAGCCCGCGGGACCCGGGGAGCTGTTTTTT. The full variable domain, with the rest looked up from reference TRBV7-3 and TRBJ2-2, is GAGVSQTPSNKVTEKGKYVELRCDPISGHTALYWYRQSLGQGPEFLIYFQGTGAADDSGLPNDRFFAVRPEGSVSTLKIQRTERGDSAVYLCASKPAGPGELFFGEGSRLTVL.

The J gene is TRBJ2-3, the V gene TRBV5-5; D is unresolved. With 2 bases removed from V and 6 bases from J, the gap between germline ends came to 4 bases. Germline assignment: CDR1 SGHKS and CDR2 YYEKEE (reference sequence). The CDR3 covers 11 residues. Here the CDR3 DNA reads TGTGCCAGCAGCTTAGGGGATACGCAGTATTTT. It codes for CASSLGDTQYF.

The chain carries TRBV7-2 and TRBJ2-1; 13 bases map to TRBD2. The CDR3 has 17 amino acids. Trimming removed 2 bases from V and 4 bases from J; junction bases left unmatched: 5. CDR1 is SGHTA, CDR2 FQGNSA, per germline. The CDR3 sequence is CASSLPGTSGIYNEQFF. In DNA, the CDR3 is TGTGCCAGCAGCTTACCGGGGACTAGCGGGATTTACAATGAGCAGTTCTTC.

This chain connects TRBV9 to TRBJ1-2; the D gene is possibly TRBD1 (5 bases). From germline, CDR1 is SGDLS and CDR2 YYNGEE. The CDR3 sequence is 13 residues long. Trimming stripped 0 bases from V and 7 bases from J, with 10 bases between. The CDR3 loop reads CASSVVQGGGYTF. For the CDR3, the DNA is TGTGCCAGCAGCGTAGTGCAGGGTGGTGGCTACACCTTC.

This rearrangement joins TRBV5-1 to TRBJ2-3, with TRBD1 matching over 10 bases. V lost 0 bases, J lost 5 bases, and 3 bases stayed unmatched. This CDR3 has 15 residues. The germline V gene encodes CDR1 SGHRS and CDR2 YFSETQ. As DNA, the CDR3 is TGCGCCAGCAGCTTGGAGGGGACAGGGGAAGATACGCAGTATTTT. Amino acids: CASSLEGTGEDTQYF.

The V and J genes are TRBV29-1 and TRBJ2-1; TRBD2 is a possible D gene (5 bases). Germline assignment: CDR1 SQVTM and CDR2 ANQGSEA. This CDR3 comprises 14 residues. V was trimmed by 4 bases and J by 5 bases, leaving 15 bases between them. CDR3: CSVGRRRQDNEQFF. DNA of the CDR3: TGCAGCGTTGGTAGGAGGCGTCAGGACAATGAGCAGTTCTTC.